This record covers a single T cell receptor (beta chain). These data come from a study of blood T cell repertoires in COVID-19. The V gene's germline CDR1 is LNHDA and CDR2 SQIVND (reference sequence). V shed 5 bases, J shed 9 bases, and the junction held 12 bases outside the gene matches. The CDR3 covers 18 residues. Source study methods: Estimation of nucleated cell counts was performed using reference gene primer amplification. The assay was immunoSEQ multiplex PCR, and TCRdb's table has in-frame clones only and misses some. The V and J calls and the clone size are those of that table, but D and trimming were determined from the DNA. The profile shows some 150,000 clones, 86% of them singletons.

Sequenced input: peripheral blood. This clonotype was sampled from a man aged 65 to 79 with acute or convalescent COVID-19. V and J are TRBV19 and TRBJ2-2, with 16 bases aligning to TRBD2. The CDR3 nucleotides are TGTGCCAGTAGTTCCTTCCTCGGGACTAGCGGGAGGGCCCGGGAGCTGTTTTTT. It is translated as CASSSFLGTSGRARELFF.